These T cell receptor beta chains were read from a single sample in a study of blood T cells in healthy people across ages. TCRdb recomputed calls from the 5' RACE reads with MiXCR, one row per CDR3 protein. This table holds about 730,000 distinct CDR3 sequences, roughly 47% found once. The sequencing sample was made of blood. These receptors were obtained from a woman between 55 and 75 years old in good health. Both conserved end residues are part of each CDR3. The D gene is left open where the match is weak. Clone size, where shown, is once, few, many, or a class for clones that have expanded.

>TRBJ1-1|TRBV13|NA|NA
TGTGCCAGCAGCTTTGGGCCTCTGGAAGCTTTCTTT
CASSFGPLEAFF
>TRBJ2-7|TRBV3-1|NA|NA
TGTGCCAGCAGCCAAGAGGGGGCGGGGTATATCGATGAGCAGTACTTC
CASSQEGAGYIDEQYF
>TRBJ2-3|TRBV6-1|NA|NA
TGTGCCAGCAGTGAAGCGGGGGACTCCTCAATGGCAGATACGCAGTATTTT
CASSEAGDSSMADTQYF
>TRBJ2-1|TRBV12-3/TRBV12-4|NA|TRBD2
TGTGCCAGCAGTACGCTAGCGGGGGATAACAATGAGCAGTTCTTC
CASSTLAGDNNEQFF
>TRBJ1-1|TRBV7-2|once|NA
TGTGCCAGCAGCTTATCTTACGGAACGAACACTGAAGCTTTCTTT
CASSLSYGTNTEAFF
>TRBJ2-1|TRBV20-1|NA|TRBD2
TGCAGTGCTAGAGCGTCACTAGCGGGGGCCCACTACAATGAGCAGTTCTTC
CSARASLAGAHYNEQFF
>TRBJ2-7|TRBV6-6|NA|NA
TGTGCCAGCAGTAAGCCGGGACCGAACTACGAGCAGTACTTC
CASSKPGPNYEQYF
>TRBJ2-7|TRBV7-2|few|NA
TGTGCCAGCAGCTTAGTAGGAGGGGTCAACTCCTACGAGCAGTACTTC
CASSLVGGVNSYEQYF
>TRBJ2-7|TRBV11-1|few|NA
TGTGCCAGCAGCTTCAGGGGTTTTGCGGACGAGCAGTACTTC
CASSFRGFADEQYF
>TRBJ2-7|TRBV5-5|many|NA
TGTGCCAGCAGCTCCGCCGAGGGTCTGGGGTCCTACGAGCAGTACTTC
CASSSAEGLGSYEQYF
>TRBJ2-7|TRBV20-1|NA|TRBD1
TGCAGTGCTACTGGACAGGGGCGTTCCTACGAGCAGTACTTC
CSATGQGRSYEQYF
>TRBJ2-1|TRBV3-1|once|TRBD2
TGTGCCAGCAGCCAAGGCGGGGGAAGCGGGGGATTCACCTACGATGAGCAGTTCTTC
CASSQGGGSGGFTYDEQFF
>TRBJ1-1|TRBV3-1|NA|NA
TGTGCCAGCAGCCAAGATAGGACGGTGAACACTGAAGCTTTCTTT
CASSQDRTVNTEAFF
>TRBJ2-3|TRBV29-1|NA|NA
TGCAGCGTTGAACAGGGACCTACAGATACGCAGTATTTT
CSVEQGPTDTQYF
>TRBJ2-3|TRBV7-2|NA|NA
TGTGCCAGCAGCTTAGTTGCAGGGCCCCCAGATACGCAGTATTTT
CASSLVAGPPDTQYF
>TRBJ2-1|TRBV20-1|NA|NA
TGCAGTGCCCAAATAGCCGGAGGATACCATGAGCAGTTCTTC
CSAQIAGGYHEQFF
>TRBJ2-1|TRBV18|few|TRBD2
TGTGCCAGCTCACCAAGAGCGGGAGGAAGCTCCTACAATGAGCAGTTCTTC
CASSPRAGGSSYNEQFF
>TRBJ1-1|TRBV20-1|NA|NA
TGCAGTGCTGCGGGGGGTGGCCACACTGAAGCTTTCTTT
CSAAGGGHTEAFF
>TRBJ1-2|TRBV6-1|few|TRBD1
TGTGCCAGCAGTGAATTCGGCAGGGGGTTTGGCTACACCTTC
CASSEFGRGFGYTF
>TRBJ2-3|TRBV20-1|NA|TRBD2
TGCAGTGCTAGAGATTTGGAGGGAGGGCCTGAGATCGCAGGTACGCAGTATTTT
CSARDLEGGPEIAGTQYF
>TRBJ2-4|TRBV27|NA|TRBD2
TGTGCCAGCAGCACGGGAGATCATGGGAGGGTTCAGTACTTC
CASSTGDHGRVQYF
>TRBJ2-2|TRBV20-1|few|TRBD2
TGCAGTGCTAGGGGAGCGGGAGCCACCGGGGAGCTGTTTTTT
CSARGAGATGELFF
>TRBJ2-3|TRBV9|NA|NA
TGTGCCAGCAGTACAAAAGCCGGCGGGGCCACAGATACGCAGTATTTT
CASSTKAGGATDTQYF
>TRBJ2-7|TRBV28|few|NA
TGTGCCAGCAGTTTACAGGGGCGGTTCGACTACGAGCAGTACTTC
CASSLQGRFDYEQYF
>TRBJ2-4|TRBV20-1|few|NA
TGCAGTGCGAACGGACAGGGGGGACTAGCGGTTAACACCCTAGCCAAAAACATTCAGTACTTC
CSANGQGGLAVNTLAKNIQYF
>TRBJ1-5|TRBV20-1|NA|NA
TGCAATGCTCCTACGAGAGGGGCTAGCAATCAGCCCCAGCATTTT
CNAPTRGASNQPQHF
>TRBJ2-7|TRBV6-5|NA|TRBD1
TGTGCCAGCAGTTACTCGAGTCCAGGGGGATACGAGCAGTACTTC
CASSYSSPGGYEQYF
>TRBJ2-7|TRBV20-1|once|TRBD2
TGCAGTGCTAGAGACCCGGGACTAGCGGGAACTTCCTACGAGCAGTACTTC
CSARDPGLAGTSYEQYF
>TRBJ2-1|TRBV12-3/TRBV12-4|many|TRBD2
TGTGCCAGCAGAAACTCGGGGGAGGGAAATGAGCAGTTCTTC
CASRNSGEGNEQFF
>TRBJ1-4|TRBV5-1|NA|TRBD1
TGCGCCAGCAGCTTGGTTAACAGGGGAACTAATGAAAAACTGTTTTTT
CASSLVNRGTNEKLFF
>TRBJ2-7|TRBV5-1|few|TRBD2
TGCGCCAGCAGCTTGGGCGGGAGTAGTTTCAATGAGCAGTACTTC
CASSLGGSSFNEQYF
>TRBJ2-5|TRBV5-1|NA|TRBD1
TGCGCCAGCAGCTTAATAGGGGGCGGAGAGACCCAGTACTTC
CASSLIGGGETQYF
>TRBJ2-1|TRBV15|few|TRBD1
TGTGCCACCAGCAGAACCGACAGGGTATGGGAGCAGTTTTTC
CATSRTDRVWEQFF
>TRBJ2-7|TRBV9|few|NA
TGTGCCAGCAGCGTAAGGCAGGGTGGCTACGAGCAGTACTTC
CASSVRQGGYEQYF
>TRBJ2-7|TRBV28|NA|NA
TGTGCCAGCCCGGAAAAGCCGTGGTACGAGCAGTACTTC
CASPEKPWYEQYF
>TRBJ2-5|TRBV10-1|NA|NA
TGCGCCAGCAGTTTTAAGGGCGCGGAGACCCAGTACTTC
CASSFKGAETQYF
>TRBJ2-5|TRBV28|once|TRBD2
TGTGCCAGCAGTCGCGGGACTAGCGGGAAAGAGACCCAGTACTTC
CASSRGTSGKETQYF
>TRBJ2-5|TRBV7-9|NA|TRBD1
TGTGCCAGCAGCTTAGAATTCGGGACAGGGAAAGAGACCCAGTACTTC
CASSLEFGTGKETQYF
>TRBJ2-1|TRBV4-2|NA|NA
TGTGCCAGCAGCCAAGAGCCCTTCACGGGGTGGGCCCTTCCCTACAATGAGCAGTTCTTC
CASSQEPFTGWALPYNEQFF
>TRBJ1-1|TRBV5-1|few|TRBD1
TGCGCCAGCAGCTTGGCTAAGGGGGCAAACACTGAAGCTTTCTTT
CASSLAKGANTEAFF
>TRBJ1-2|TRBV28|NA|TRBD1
TGTGCCAGCGGGGGAAACAGGGGCGTAGATGGCTACACCTTC
CASGGNRGVDGYTF
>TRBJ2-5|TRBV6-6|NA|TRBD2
TGTGCCAGCAGTTATTACGGTAGCGGGAGTCAAGAGACCCAGTACTTC
CASSYYGSGSQETQYF
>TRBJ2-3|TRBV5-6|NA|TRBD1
TGTGCCAGCAGCGCCGACAGGGGGCGGGCAGATACGCAGTATTTT
CASSADRGRADTQYF
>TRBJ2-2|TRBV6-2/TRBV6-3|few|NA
TGTGCCAGCAGACTCGGGGTGAACACCGGGGAGCTGTTTTTT
CASRLGVNTGELFF